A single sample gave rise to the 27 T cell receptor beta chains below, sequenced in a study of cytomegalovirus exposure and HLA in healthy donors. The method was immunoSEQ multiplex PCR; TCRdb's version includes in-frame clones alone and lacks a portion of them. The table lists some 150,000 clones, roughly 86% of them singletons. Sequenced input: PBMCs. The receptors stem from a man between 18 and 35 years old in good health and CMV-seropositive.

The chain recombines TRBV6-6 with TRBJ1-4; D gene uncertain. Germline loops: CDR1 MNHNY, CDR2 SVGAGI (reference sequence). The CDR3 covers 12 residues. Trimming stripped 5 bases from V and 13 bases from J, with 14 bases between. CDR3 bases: TGTGCCAGCAGTCCCGGAGAGTTAGGACTGTTTTTT. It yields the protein CASSPGELGLFF.

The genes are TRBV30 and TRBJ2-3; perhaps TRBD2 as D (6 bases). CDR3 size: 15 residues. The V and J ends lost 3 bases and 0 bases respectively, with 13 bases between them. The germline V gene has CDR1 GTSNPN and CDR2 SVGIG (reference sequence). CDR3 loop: CAWRMISGSTDTQYF. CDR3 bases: TGTGCCTGGAGAATGATCAGCGGGAGCACAGATACGCAGTATTTT.

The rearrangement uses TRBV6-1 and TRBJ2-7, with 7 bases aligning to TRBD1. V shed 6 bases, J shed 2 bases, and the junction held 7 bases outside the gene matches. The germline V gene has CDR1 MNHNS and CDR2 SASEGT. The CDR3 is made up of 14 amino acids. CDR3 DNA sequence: TGTGCCAGCAGCCTCGGACAGGATACCTACGAGCAGTACTTC. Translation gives CASSLGQDTYEQYF.

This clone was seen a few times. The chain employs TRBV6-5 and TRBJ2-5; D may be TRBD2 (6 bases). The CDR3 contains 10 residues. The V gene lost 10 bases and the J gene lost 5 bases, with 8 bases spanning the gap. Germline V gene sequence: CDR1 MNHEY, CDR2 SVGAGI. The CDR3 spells CATRGETQYF. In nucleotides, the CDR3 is TGTGCCACCCGGGGGGAGACCCAGTACTTC.

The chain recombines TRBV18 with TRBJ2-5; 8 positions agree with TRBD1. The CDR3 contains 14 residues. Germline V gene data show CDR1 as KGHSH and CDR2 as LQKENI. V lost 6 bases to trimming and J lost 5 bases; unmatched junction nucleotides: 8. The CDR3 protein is CASSPPRGQETQYF. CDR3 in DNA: TGTGCCAGCTCCCCCCCCAGGGGGCAGGAGACCCAGTACTTC.

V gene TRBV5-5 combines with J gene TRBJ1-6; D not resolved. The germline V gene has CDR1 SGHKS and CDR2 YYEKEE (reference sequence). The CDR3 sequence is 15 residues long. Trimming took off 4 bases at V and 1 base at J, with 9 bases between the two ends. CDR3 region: CASSTRRSYNSPLHF. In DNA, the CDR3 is TGTGCCAGCAGCACTCGCCGATCCTATAATTCACCCCTCCACTTT.

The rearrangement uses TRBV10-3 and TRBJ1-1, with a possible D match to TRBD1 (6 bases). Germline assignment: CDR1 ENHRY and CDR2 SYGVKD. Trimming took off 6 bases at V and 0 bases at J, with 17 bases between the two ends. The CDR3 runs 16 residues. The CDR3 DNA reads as TGTGCCATCAGCCCAAGCTGGGACACTCTGAACACTGAAGCTTTCTTT. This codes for CAISPSWDTLNTEAFF.

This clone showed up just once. CDR3 sequence (DNA): TGTGCCTGGAGTGCCATAACAGGGATACGAGAGACCCAGTACTTC. Its translation is CAWSAITGIRETQYF. The chain combines TRBV30 with TRBJ2-5; a possible D gene is TRBD1 (6 bases). This CDR3 is 15 amino acids long. Germline loops: CDR1 GTSNPN, CDR2 SVGIG (reference sequence). V dropped 1 base and J dropped 4 bases, with 16 bases sitting between them.

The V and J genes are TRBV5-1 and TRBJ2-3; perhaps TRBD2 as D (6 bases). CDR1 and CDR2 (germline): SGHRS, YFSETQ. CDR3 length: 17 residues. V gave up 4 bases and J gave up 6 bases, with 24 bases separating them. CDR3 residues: CASSAASEQVGGDTQYF. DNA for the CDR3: TGCGCCAGCAGCGCCGCCTCGGAGCAGGTTGGGGGGGATACGCAGTATTTT.

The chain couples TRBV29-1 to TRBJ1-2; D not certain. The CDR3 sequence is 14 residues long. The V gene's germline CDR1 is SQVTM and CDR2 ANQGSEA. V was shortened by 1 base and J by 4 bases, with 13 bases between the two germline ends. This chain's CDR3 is CSVEGASHLYGYTF. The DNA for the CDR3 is TGCAGCGTTGAAGGAGCGTCTCACCTCTATGGCTACACCTTC.

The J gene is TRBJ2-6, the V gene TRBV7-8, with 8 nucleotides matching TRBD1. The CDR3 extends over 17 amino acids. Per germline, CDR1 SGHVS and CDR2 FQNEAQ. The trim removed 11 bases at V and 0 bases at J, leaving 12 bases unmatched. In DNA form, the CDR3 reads TGTGCCCTACACCGGGACAGGACGCTCTCTGGGGCCAACGTCCTGACTTTC. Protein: CALHRDRTLSGANVLTF.

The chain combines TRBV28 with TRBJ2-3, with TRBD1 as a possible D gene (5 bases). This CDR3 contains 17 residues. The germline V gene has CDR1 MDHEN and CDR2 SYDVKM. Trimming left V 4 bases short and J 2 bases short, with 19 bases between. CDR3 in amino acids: CASSYPRDSVFTDTQYF. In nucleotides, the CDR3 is TGTGCCAGCAGTTACCCCCGAGACAGCGTCTTCACAGATACGCAGTATTTT.

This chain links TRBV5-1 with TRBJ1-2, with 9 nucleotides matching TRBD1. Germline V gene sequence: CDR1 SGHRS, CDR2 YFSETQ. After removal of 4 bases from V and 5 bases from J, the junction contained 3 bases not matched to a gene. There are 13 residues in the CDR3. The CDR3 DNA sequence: TGCGCCAGCAGCCAAGGACAGGGGTATGGCTACACCTTC. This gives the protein CASSQGQGYGYTF.

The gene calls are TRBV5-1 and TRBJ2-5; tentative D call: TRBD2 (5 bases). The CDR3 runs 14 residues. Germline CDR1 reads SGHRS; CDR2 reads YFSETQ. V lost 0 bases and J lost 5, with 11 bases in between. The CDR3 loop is CASSLAKREETQYF. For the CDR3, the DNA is TGCGCCAGCAGCTTGGCTAAAAGGGAGGAGACCCAGTACTTC. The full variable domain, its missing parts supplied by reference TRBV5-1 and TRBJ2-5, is KAGVTQTPRYLIKTRGQQVTLSCSPISGHRSVSWYQQTPGQGLQFLFEYFSETQRNKGNFPGRFSGRQFSNSRSEMNVSTLELGDSALYLCASSLAKREETQYFGPGTRLLVL.

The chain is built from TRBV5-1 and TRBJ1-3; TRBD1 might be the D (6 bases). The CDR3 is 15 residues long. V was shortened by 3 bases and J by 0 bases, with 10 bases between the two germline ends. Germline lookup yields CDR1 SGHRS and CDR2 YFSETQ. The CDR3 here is CASSYDRSSGNTIYF. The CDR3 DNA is TGCGCCAGCAGCTATGACAGGTCCTCTGGAAACACCATATATTTT.

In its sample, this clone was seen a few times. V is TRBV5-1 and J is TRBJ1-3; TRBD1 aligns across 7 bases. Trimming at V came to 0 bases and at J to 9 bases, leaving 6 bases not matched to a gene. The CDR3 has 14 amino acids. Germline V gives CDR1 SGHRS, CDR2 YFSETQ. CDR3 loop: CASSLVTGYSTIYF. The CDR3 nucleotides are TGCGCCAGCAGCTTGGTGACAGGGTACAGCACCATATATTTT.

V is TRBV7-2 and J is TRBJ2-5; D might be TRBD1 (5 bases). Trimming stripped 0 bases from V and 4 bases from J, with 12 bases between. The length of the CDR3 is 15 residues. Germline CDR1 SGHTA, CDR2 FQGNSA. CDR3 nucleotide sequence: TGTGCCAGCAGCTTAGCCAAGGGGTACGGAGAGACCCAGTACTTC. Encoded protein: CASSLAKGYGETQYF.

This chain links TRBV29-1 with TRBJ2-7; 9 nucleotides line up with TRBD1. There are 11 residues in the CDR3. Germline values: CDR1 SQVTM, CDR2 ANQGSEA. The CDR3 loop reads CTHRGRGGQYF. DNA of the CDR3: TGCACCCACAGGGGGCGCGGAGGGCAGTACTTC.

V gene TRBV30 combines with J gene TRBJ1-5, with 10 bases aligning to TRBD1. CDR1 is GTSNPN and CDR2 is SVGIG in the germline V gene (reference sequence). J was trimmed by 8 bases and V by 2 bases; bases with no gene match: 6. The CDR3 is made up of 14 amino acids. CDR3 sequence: CAWSRGQGGKPQHF. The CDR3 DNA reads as TGTGCCTGGAGTAGAGGACAGGGGGGGAAGCCCCAGCATTTT.

In nucleotides, the CDR3 is TGTGCCAGAAGGAGTGACAGAACCCACGAGCAGTACTTC. Amino acid sequence: CARRSDRTHEQYF. The chain carries TRBV5-3 and TRBJ2-7, with TRBD1 as a possible D gene (5 bases). TRBV5-3 is an ORF, and what it does is uncertain. There are 13 residues in the CDR3. Trimming took off 5 bases at V and 5 bases at J, with 14 bases between the two ends.

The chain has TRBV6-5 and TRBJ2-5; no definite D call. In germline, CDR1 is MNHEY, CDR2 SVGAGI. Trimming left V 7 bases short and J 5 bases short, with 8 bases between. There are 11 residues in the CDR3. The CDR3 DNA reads TGTGCCAGCATTCACGGGGAGACCCAGTACTTC. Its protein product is CASIHGETQYF.

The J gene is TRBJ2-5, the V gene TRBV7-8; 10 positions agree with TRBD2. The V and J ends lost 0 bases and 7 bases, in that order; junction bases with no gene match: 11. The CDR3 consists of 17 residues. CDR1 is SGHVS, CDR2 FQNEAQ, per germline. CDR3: CASSLAGSGGPLGTQYF. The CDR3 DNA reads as TGTGCCAGCAGCTTAGCGGGTAGCGGGGGGCCCCTAGGGACCCAGTACTTC.

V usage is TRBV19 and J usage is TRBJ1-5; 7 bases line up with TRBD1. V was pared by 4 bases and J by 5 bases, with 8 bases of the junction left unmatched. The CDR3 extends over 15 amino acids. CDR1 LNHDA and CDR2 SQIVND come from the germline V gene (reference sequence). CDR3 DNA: TGTGCCAGTAGTAGGCGACAGGGACGGGATCAGCCCCAGCATTTT. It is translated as CASSRRQGRDQPQHF.

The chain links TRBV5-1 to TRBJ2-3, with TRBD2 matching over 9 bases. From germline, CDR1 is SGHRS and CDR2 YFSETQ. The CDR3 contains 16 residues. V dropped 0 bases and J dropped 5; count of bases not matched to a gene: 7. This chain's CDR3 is CASSLGGGGAQDTQYF. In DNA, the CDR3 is TGCGCCAGCAGCTTGGGCGGCGGGGGGGCCCAAGATACGCAGTATTTT.

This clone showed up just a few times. CDR3 in DNA: TGTGCCAGCAGCTTGGGCAGGAACTATGGCTACACCTTC. Translation gives CASSLGRNYGYTF. The rearrangement joins TRBV5-6 to TRBJ1-2; D remains unclear. CDR1 is SGHDT, CDR2 YYEEEE, per germline. The length of the CDR3 is 13 residues. The germline V and J ends were trimmed by 0 bases and 2 bases, with 5 bases remaining between them.

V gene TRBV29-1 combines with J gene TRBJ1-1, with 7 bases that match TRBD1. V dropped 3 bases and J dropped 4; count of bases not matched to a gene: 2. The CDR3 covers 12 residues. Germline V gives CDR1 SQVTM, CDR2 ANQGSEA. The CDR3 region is CSVERDSTEAFF. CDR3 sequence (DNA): TGCAGCGTTGAGAGGGACAGCACTGAAGCTTTCTTT.

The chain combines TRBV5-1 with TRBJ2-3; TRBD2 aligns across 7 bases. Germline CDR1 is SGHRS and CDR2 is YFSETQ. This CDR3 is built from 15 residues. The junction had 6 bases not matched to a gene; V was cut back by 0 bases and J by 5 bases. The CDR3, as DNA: TGCGCCAGCAGCTTGGCGTCGGGGGGACTAGATACGCAGTATTTT. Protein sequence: CASSLASGGLDTQYF.